The 3 T cell receptor beta chains in this list originate from one sample, sequenced in a study of Graves' ophthalmopathy and Graves' hyperthyroidism. RNA transcripts yielded amplified TCR beta CDR3 regions. Second-round multiplex PCR came after first-round RT-PCR with HTBI primers. TCRdb re-called the multiplex PCR reads with MiXCR, one entry per CDR3 protein. The profile shows over a million distinct CDR3 sequences, less than 45% of them singletons. Material: peripheral blood or thyroid tissue (not recorded which). All receptors derive from an adult man with Graves' hyperthyroidism.

This clonotype was seen at least ten times. The chain uses TRBV29-1 and TRBJ1-1; no firm D call. Germline lookup yields CDR1 SQVTM and CDR2 ANQGSEA. This CDR3 spans 15 amino acids. Trimming removed 3 bases from V and 0 bases from J, with 14 bases in between. CDR3: CSVEVGPVMNTEAFF. The CDR3 DNA is TGCAGCGTTGAGGTCGGGCCAGTCATGAACACTGAAGCTTTCTTT.

The chain joins TRBV6-5 to TRBJ2-7; D gene unclear. Trimming removed 2 bases at V and 1 base at J, with 12 bases between. CDR1 and CDR2 from the germline V gene are MNHEY and SVGAGI. The CDR3 spans 15 residues. CDR3 sequence: CASSYGLDESYEQYF. The CDR3 DNA reads TGTGCCAGCAGTTACGGTCTAGATGAATCCTACGAGCAGTACTTC.

The J gene is TRBJ2-5, the V gene TRBV6-1, with D perhaps TRBD1 (6 bases). V lost 0 bases and J 7 bases, leaving 9 bases between the germline ends. The CDR3 contains 13 residues. Germline loops: CDR1 MNHNS, CDR2 SASEGT. The CDR3 DNA is TGTGCCAGCAGTGAAGCGATCAGGGGGACCCAGTACTTC. Amino acids: CASSEAIRGTQYF.